The next 13 T cell receptor beta chains were all read from a single sample in a study of radiotherapy plus CTLA-4 blockade in lung cancer. Assay: immunoSEQ multiplex PCR; the TCRdb copy retains only in-frame clones and omits some. The sample has 32,000 or so clones, over 70% seen once; the top ten hold 13% to 15%. The starting material was peripheral blood, obtained from a patient treated with radiotherapy plus ipilimumab. These receptors were taken from a human donor with non-small cell lung cancer that progressed on radiotherapy plus ipilimumab.

Comments on this clone: The junction and the germline gene differ at one end; a read error may be behind it. The CDR3: CANSHLDRFYGYTF. CDR3 DNA sequence: TGCGCCAACAGCCACCTTGACAGATTCTATGGCTACACCTTC. The J gene is TRBJ1-2, the V gene TRBV4-1, with D maybe TRBD1 (5 bases). There are 14 residues in the CDR3. Germline values: CDR1 MGHRA, CDR2 YSYEKL.

The chain links TRBV4-2 to TRBJ2-1, with D hard to call. CDR3 length: 14 residues. Germline V gene lookup returns CDR1 LGHNA and CDR2 YNFKEQ. V lost 1 base and J lost 2, with 6 bases in between. The CDR3 nucleotides read TGTGCCAGCAGCCAAGGGCTAGCCTACAATGAGCAGTTCTTC. Translated, it gives CASSQGLAYNEQFF.

This sequence joins TRBV5-4 and TRBJ2-3; 8 nucleotides align to TRBD1. Germline CDR1 and CDR2: SGHNT and YYREEE (reference sequence). The junction had 5 bases not matched to a gene; V was cut back by 1 base and J by 4 bases. The length of the CDR3 is 15 residues. Here the CDR3 reads CASSLSQGGPDTQYF. DNA for the CDR3: TGTGCCAGCAGCTTGTCACAGGGGGGCCCAGATACGCAGTATTTT.

The CDR3 region is CASSLTQAFEKLFF. CDR3 in DNA: TGTGCCAGCAGCTTGACACAAGCGTTTGAAAAACTGTTTTTT. This chain links TRBV11-2 with TRBJ1-4, with D hard to call. Germline V gene sequence: CDR1 SGHAT, CDR2 FQNNGV. Trimming pared 3 bases from V and 7 bases from J, leaving 12 bases between. This CDR3 region has 14 residues. The variable domain in full, completed from reference TRBV11-2 and TRBJ1-4, reads EAGVAQSPRYKIIEKRQSVAFWCNPISGHATLYWYQQILGQGPKLLIQFQNNGVVDDSQLPKDRFSAERLKGVDSTLKIQPAKLEDSAVYLCASSLTQAFEKLFFGSGTQLSVL.

V and J are TRBV27 and TRBJ1-1, with a possible D match to TRBD1 (6 bases). V was cut by 3 bases and J by 2 bases, with 7 bases left in between. Germline assignment: CDR1 MNHEY and CDR2 SMNVEV (reference sequence). The CDR3 has 13 amino acids. The CDR3 coding sequence is TGTGCCAGCAGTTTGGACAGCAACACTGAAGCTTTCTTT. It codes for CASSLDSNTEAFF.

This chain's CDR3 is CASSLEQFTGELFF. DNA for the CDR3: TGTGCCAGCAGCTTAGAACAGTTCACCGGGGAGCTGTTTTTT. The J gene is TRBJ2-2, the V gene TRBV7-3; D is unclear. CDR1 and CDR2 (germline): SGHTA, FQGTGA. This CDR3 has 14 amino acids. The V end was cut by 2 bases, the J end by 4 bases, with 8 bases between.

The chain is built from TRBV29-1 and TRBJ2-3, with a weak D call TRBD1 (6 bases). The length of the CDR3 is 14 residues. Germline V gene data show CDR1 as SQVTM and CDR2 as ANQGSEA. The germline V and J ends were trimmed by 7 bases and 6 bases, with 20 bases remaining between them. The DNA for the CDR3 is TGCAGCGCCCCCCAGGGGTCAACGGGGGATACGCAGTATTTT. Protein sequence: CSAPQGSTGDTQYF.

This clone has a handful of counts. V usage is TRBV2 and J usage is TRBJ2-3, with TRBD2 matching over 8 bases. V lost 6 bases and J lost 1; bases outside the gene matches: 9. This CDR3 is 16 amino acids long. Looked up from germline, CDR1 is SNHLY and CDR2 is FYNNEI. The CDR3: CASRDTSGLGTDTQYF. CDR3 DNA: TGTGCCAGCAGGGATACTAGCGGTCTCGGCACAGATACGCAGTATTTT.

The chain carries TRBV18 and TRBJ1-3; tentatively, D is TRBD1 (5 bases). CDR1 is KGHSH and CDR2 is LQKENI in the germline V gene. CDR3 length: 16 residues. V was shortened by 1 base and J by 0 bases, with 10 bases between the two germline ends. CDR3: CASSPRAGSSGNTIYF. DNA for the CDR3: TGTGCCAGCTCACCACGCGCAGGGAGCTCTGGAAACACCATATATTTT.

The chain employs TRBV29-1 and TRBJ1-1, with D unclear. The CDR3 consists of 10 residues. Germline CDR1 SQVTM, CDR2 ANQGSEA. Trimming stripped 7 bases from V and 8 bases from J, with 11 bases between. The CDR3 DNA reads as TGCAGCGCCACCCGGGGAGAAGCTTTCTTT. The encoded protein is CSATRGEAFF.

The chain has TRBV7-6 and TRBJ2-7, with D uncertain. Germline CDR1 and CDR2: SGHVS and FNYEAQ. V was cut by 3 bases and J by 2 bases, with 5 bases left in between. This CDR3 is 12 amino acids long. The CDR3 DNA reads TGTGCCAGCAGCTTTTCTCCCTACGAGCAGTACTTC. As protein: CASSFSPYEQYF.

The chain employs TRBV7-9 and TRBJ2-7; 8 nucleotides line up with TRBD2. Germline V gene data show CDR1 as SEHNR and CDR2 as FQNEAQ (reference sequence). V gave up 0 bases and J gave up 4 bases; unmatched junction bases: 5. There are 15 residues in the CDR3. CDR3: CASSLAGSGKYEQYF. The CDR3 DNA is TGTGCCAGCAGCTTAGCGGGTAGCGGGAAATACGAGCAGTACTTC.

The rearrangement links TRBV27 to TRBJ1-2, with 10 bases identical to TRBD1. CDR3 length: 15 amino acids. Trimming at V came to 4 bases and at J to 6 bases, leaving 8 bases not matched to a gene. Germline V CDR1 and CDR2: MNHEY, SMNVEV (reference sequence). In nucleotides, the CDR3 is TGTGCCAGCAGTTCCTTAGACAGGGGGCCGAATGGCTACACCTTC. It encodes CASSSLDRGPNGYTF.